The subject of this entry is one TCR beta chain. Together with a sample-barcoded 5' primer, a J-beta primer mix was included in a second PCR lasting about 7 to 12 cycles. MiXCR was run by TCRdb on the 5' RACE reads, yielding one entry per CDR3 protein. Here the sample spans hundreds of thousands of distinct CDR3 sequences, under 65% being singletons. This entry belongs to a study of blood T cells in healthy people across ages. The germline V gene encodes CDR1 MNHEY and CDR2 SVGAGI. The CDR3 totals 14 residues. The V segment lost 6 bases and the J segment 6 bases; nucleotides outside the gene matches: 7.

This chain joins TRBV6-5 and TRBJ1-4, with TRBD1 matching 7 bases. The sequenced material came from blood. This TCR was recovered from a woman of 80 years or more in good health. CDR3 region: CASRSYGTDEKLFF. CDR3 nucleotides: TGTGCCAGCAGATCTTACGGGACAGATGAAAAACTGTTTTTT.